The T cell receptor beta chain described here comes from a study of shared clonotypes between healthy human individuals. This clone showed up just once. TCRdb's copy holds only in-frame clones and misses some; the assay was immunoSEQ multiplex PCR. The sample includes 2 million to 2.5 million clones, roughly 94% of them seen just once. The receptor comes from a man in his late teens or twenties in good health. The specimen was naive CD4+ T cells sorted from blood. Subset of the sample: CD45RA+ positively selected.

The DNA of the CDR3 is TGTGCCAGCAGACTAGCGGGTCTAGAGACCCAGTACTTC. Protein product: CASRLAGLETQYF. The chain uses TRBV2 and TRBJ2-5; 9 bases line up with TRBD2. The CDR3 sequence is 13 residues long. CDR1 is SNHLY and CDR2 is FYNNEI in the germline V gene. Trimming took 6 bases from V and 4 from J; bases not matched to a gene: 3.